The clone carrying this T cell receptor beta chain came up many times. When ophthalmopathy did not progress within 18 months, Graves' hyperthyroidism was considered stable. The hyperthyroidism patients had all been newly diagnosed, and their disease duration was under 2 months. Their ages ranged from 18 to 65 years. Patients were excluded for uncontrolled infection, other autoimmune disease, pregnancy or lactation. For the diagnoses, clinical symptoms, serum thyroxine and TRAb, thyroid ultrasound and orbital computed tomography were used. The sample is drawn from a study of T cells in Graves' hyperthyroidism and ophthalmopathy. CDR3 length: 19 amino acids. The junction had 13 bases not matched to a gene; V was cut back by 2 bases and J by 1 base. Germline CDR1 is SGHAT and CDR2 is FQDESV (reference sequence). From RNA transcripts, TCR beta CDR3 regions were amplified. During a first-round RT-PCR of the TCR CDR3, the HTBI primer set was used. TCRdb fed the multiplex PCR reads into MiXCR, producing one record per CDR3 protein. The sample records hundreds of thousands of distinct CDR3 sequences, around 15% being singletons.

Material for sequencing was blood. This TCR was sampled from a woman aged 18-29 years with Graves' hyperthyroidism. This chain joins TRBV11-1 and TRBJ2-1; TRBD1 agrees at 8 bases. CDR3 in DNA: TGTGCCAGCAGCTTAAATTCTTTGGCAGGGGGCCTTTCCTACAATGAGCAGTTCTTC. This translates into CASSLNSLAGGLSYNEQFF.